Below, 25 T cell receptor beta chains from the same sample are listed, as sequenced in a study of tumor-infiltrating lymphocytes in primary liver carcinoma. Unsorted whole blood supplied the blood RNA, and germline DNA was isolated too. The investigators made TCR beta cDNA from roughly 0.45 ug total RNA, using a constant-region primer. Researchers made the TCR beta libraries by running three nested multiplex PCR rounds with slightly modified ARM-PCR. The first two PCR rounds used TRBV1-TRBV30 primers with a Cbeta primer, 10 cycles each. Via MiXCR, TCRdb re-called the multiplex PCR reads, giving one row per CDR3 protein. The data show fewer than 400,000 distinct CDR3 sequences, 65% seen once. Sequencing input: peripheral blood. Receptors were obtained from a man between 40 and 49 years old with primary liver carcinoma and hepatitis B virus infection.

There are many counts of this clonotype. The J gene is TRBJ2-7, the V gene TRBV6-5; 8 bases map to TRBD2. Germline CDR1 is MNHEY and CDR2 is SVGAGI. After removal of 5 bases from V and 0 bases from J, the junction contained 9 bases not matched to a gene. This CDR3 spans 16 amino acids. The CDR3, as DNA: TGTGCCAGCAGTATAACTAGCGGTTTGAGCTCCTACGAGCAGTACTTC. This encodes CASSITSGLSSYEQYF.

Note on this clonotype: A much more abundant neighbour one base away suggests this may be a read error. This CDR3 reads CASSRDRGQFF. CDR3 bases: TGTGCCAGCAGTCGCGACAGGGGCCAGTTCTTC. This chain connects TRBV6-6 to TRBJ2-1; TRBD1 aligns across 8 bases. The CDR3 runs to 11 residues. With 5 bases clipped from V and 13 bases from J, the junction kept 4 bases outside the gene matches. Germline lookup yields CDR1 MNHNY and CDR2 SVGAGI (reference sequence).

As for this clonotype: A read error may be the cause here, since a much bigger clone is one base away. The J gene is TRBJ2-4, the V gene TRBV6-1; D gene unclear. CDR1 and CDR2 (germline): MNHNS, SASEGT. The CDR3 is 16 residues long. CDR3 sequence reads: CASCEYGPSTKNIQYF. DNA for the CDR3: TGTGCCAGCTGTGAATACGGGCCTTCGACCAAAAACATTCAGTACTTC.

With regard to this clonotype: A clone one base away is much larger, so this may be a read error. This rearrangement joins TRBV5-5 to TRBJ2-3, with 7 positions matching TRBD1. Germline V gene lookup returns CDR1 SGHKS and CDR2 YYEKEE (reference sequence). This CDR3 is 15 amino acids long. CDR3 protein: CASSLETGSPDMQYF. CDR3 DNA sequence: TGTGCCAGCAGCTTGGAGACAGGGAGCCCAGATATGCAGTATTTT.

Of note for this clonotype: Sequence at one end of the junction differs from germline and may be a read error. This chain links TRBV6-1 with TRBJ2-3; TRBD1 is a possible D gene (6 bases). The CDR3 is 13 amino acids. Germline V gives CDR1 MNHNS, CDR2 SASEGT. DNA for the CDR3: TGTGCCAGCAGTGATATCGGGACATATACTCAGTATTTT. It specifies CASSDIGTYTQYF.

Of note for this clonotype: A read error is likely, as this CDR3 ends without the conserved phenylalanine or tryptophan. The chain links TRBV6-1 to TRBJ2-7; 9 bases map to TRBD1. V lost 4 bases to trimming and J lost 3 bases; unmatched junction nucleotides: 13. The germline V gene has CDR1 MNHNS and CDR2 SASEGT. The CDR3 is 17 amino acids. CDR3 residues: CASSARRGTGTLYEQYL. The CDR3 nucleotides are TGTGCCAGCAGTGCGCGTCGGGGGACAGGGACCCTCTACGAGCAGTACTTA.

The chain is built from TRBV7-9 and TRBJ1-5; D is uncertain. The CDR3 runs to 12 residues. Germline V gene sequence: CDR1 SEHNR, CDR2 FQNEAQ (reference sequence). Trimming removed 5 bases at V and 7 bases at J, with 9 bases between. The CDR3 DNA reads TGTGCCAGCAGCCTAATCGGACAGCCCCAGCATTTT. Translation gives CASSLIGQPQHF.

Remarks on this clonotype: This likely comes from a read error, as the CDR3 has no conserved phenylalanine or tryptophan at its end. This chain joins TRBV5-1 and TRBJ1-1, with D maybe TRBD1 (6 bases). V lost 1 base, J lost 1 base, and 8 bases lay in between. The CDR3 sequence is 14 residues long. The germline CDR1 and CDR2 sequences are SGHRS and YFSETQ. The chain's CDR3 is CASSLTGTNTEAFY. The CDR3 nucleotides read TGCGCCAGCAGCTTGACAGGGACGAACACTGAAGCTTTCTAT.

Concerning this clonotype: At one of its ends the junction is not consistent with the germline gene, which may arise from a read error. The chain uses TRBV11-2 and TRBJ2-1; D remains unclear. The CDR3 extends over 15 amino acids. The V gene's germline CDR1 is SGHAT and CDR2 FQNNGV. The CDR3, as DNA: TGTACCAGCACCATAGACTTGGGCTCCTACAATGAGCAGTTCTTC. This encodes CTSTIDLGSYNEQFF.

As to this clonotype: Germline and junction disagree at one end, which may indicate a read error. This chain links TRBV11-2 with TRBJ2-2; tentatively, D is TRBD1 or TRBD2 (7 bases each). The CDR3 length is 15 residues. Per germline, CDR1 SGHAT and CDR2 FQNNGV. The CDR3, as DNA: TGTGCCGGCAGGGGGGGGATAGGGATCACCGGGGAGCTGTTTTTT. It yields the protein CAGRGGIGITGELFF.

Remarks on this clonotype: One base away lies a much larger clone, so this may be a sequencing read error. The V gene is TRBV6-5, the J gene TRBJ2-5; the match to TRBD2 covers 11 bases. The CDR3 totals 17 residues. V was pared by 7 bases and J by 5 bases, with 15 bases of the junction left unmatched. Per germline, CDR1 MNHEY and CDR2 SVGAGI. This CDR3 is CASTLTPLAGARETQYF. The CDR3 nucleotides read TGTGCCAGCACCCTAACCCCACTAGCGGGAGCCAGGGAGACCCAGTACTTC.

This clonotype was recorded many times. V gene TRBV4-3 combines with J gene TRBJ2-5; maybe TRBD2 (5 bases). The V gene's germline CDR1 is LGHNA and CDR2 YSLEER. Between the trimmed V and J ends, which lost 0 bases and 1 base, there was a span of 12 bases. The CDR3 loop spans 16 amino acids. CDR3 amino acids: CASSQDGLTSQETQYF. As DNA, the CDR3 is TGCGCCAGCAGCCAAGACGGCCTAACTAGCCAAGAGACCCAGTACTTC.

Regarding this clonotype: Germline is not matched at one junction end, which may reflect a read error. This sequence joins TRBV11-3 and TRBJ1-2; D possibly corresponds to TRBD1 (5 bases). The CDR3 covers 15 residues. Germline CDR1 reads SGHNT; CDR2 reads YENEEA. The CDR3 DNA sequence: TGTGCCAGCAGCTGGATAGGGGAGGGGAACTATGACTACACCTTC. Residues: CASSWIGEGNYDYTF.

This chain links TRBV7-8 with TRBJ2-1; TRBD2 matches 14 bases. Germline CDR1 reads SGHVS; CDR2 reads FQNEAQ. The CDR3 has 16 residues. V gave up 3 bases and J gave up 4 bases; unmatched junction bases: 2. The CDR3 DNA is TGTGCCAGCAGCTTTCGACTAGCGGGAGGGTACAATGAGCAGTTCTTC. As protein: CASSFRLAGGYNEQFF.

Turning to this clonotype: Lacking the conserved final phenylalanine or tryptophan, this CDR3 likely reflects a read error. The chain is built from TRBV11-2 and TRBJ2-7; maybe TRBD1 (5 bases). Germline CDR1 and CDR2: SGHAT and FQNNGV. V was pared by 5 bases and J by 7 bases, with 24 bases between. CDR3 length equals 16 residues. The CDR3 sequence is CASSLRVRVSLEEQYL. CDR3 nucleotide sequence: TGTGCCAGCAGCCTGCGCGTCAGGGTGTCCCTGGAGGAGCAGTACCTC.

As concerns this clonotype: One junction end disagrees with the germline gene, perhaps due to a read error. The chain recombines TRBV11-3 with TRBJ2-1; 7 bases match TRBD2. Germline V gives CDR1 SGHNT, CDR2 YENEEA. The CDR3 length is 13 residues. The chain's CDR3 is CASGFRPGGEQSF. The CDR3 DNA reads as TGTGCCAGCGGCTTCCGGCCTGGGGGGGAGCAGTCCTTC. Supplemented by reference TRBV11-3 and TRBJ2-1, the full variable domain reads EAGVVQSPRYKIIEKKQPVAFWCNPISGHNTLYWYLQNLGQGPELLIRYENEEAVDDSQLPKDRFSAERLKGVDSTLKIQPAELGDSAVYLCASGFRPGGEQSFGPGTRLTVL.

The chain combines TRBV7-8 with TRBJ2-1, with D unclear. Trimming removed 3 bases at V and 0 bases at J, with 6 bases between. Germline loops: CDR1 SGHVS, CDR2 FQNEAQ. CDR3 size: 14 residues. The CDR3 loop is CASSLQASYNEQFF. The CDR3 region has the DNA TGTGCCAGCAGCTTGCAGGCCTCCTACAATGAGCAGTTCTTC.

Concerning this clonotype itself: A read error may explain this, as a much larger clone is one base away. The chain combines TRBV6-1 with TRBJ2-7; tentatively, D is TRBD1 (6 bases). The length of the CDR3 is 15 residues. Deletions cut 6 bases from V and 3 bases from J, with 18 bases between. CDR1 is MNHNS, CDR2 SASEGT, per germline. In DNA form, the CDR3 reads TGTGCCAGCAGCCTAAACCGACAGGCAGTCTACGAGCAGTACTTC. Its translation: CASSLNRQAVYEQYF.

Of note for this clonotype: The junction and the germline gene differ at one end; a read error may be behind it. The rearrangement uses TRBV11-1 and TRBJ2-7, with a tentative D call TRBD1 (7 bases). CDR3 length equals 14 residues. Germline CDR1 is SGHAT and CDR2 is FQDESV (reference sequence). CDR3 in amino acids: CVSSSALGGGEQYF. The CDR3 DNA reads TGTGTCAGCAGCTCCGCCCTTGGAGGGGGCGAACAGTACTTC.

This clonotype was seen more than once but under ten times. The rearrangement links TRBV30 to TRBJ2-6; no firm D call. Per the germline V gene, CDR1 is GTSNPN and CDR2 is SVGIG (reference sequence). The V gene lost 0 bases and the J gene lost 0 bases, with 12 bases spanning the gap. This CDR3 has 17 residues. The CDR3 region is CAWSVSLGLSGANVLTF. CDR3 bases: TGTGCCTGGAGTGTGTCGTTGGGCCTCTCTGGGGCCAACGTCCTGACTTTC.

This clonotype occurred once. A single base separates this from a much larger clone, so it may be a read error. The chain is built from TRBV11-2 and TRBJ1-1; D not certain. The CDR3 consists of 14 residues. The germline V gene encodes CDR1 SGHAT and CDR2 FQNNGV. CDR3 bases: TGTGCCAGCAGCTTCTCGTCGGTGAACACTGTAGCTTTCTTT. Translation gives CASSFSSVNTVAFF.

Details on this clonotype: A junction boundary mismatches the germline segment, possibly from a read error. This chain joins TRBV12-3 or TRBV12-4 and TRBJ2-3; TRBD2 matches 12 bases. The CDR3 has 16 amino acids. CDR3 sequence reads: CATSSRTSGATDTQYF. In DNA form, the CDR3 reads TGTGCCACCAGTTCGCGGACTAGCGGGGCCACAGATACGCAGTATTTT.

On this clonotype: Relative to the germline gene, one junction end is altered; a read error may explain this. J is TRBJ2-7 and V is TRBV11-2; tentatively, D is TRBD2 (5 bases). CDR3 length equals 13 residues. In germline, CDR1 is SGHAT, CDR2 FQNNGV. The CDR3 sequence is CASGLGGLFEWYF. The CDR3 DNA reads as TGTGCCAGCGGCTTAGGAGGTTTGTTCGAGTGGTACTTC.

A note on this clonotype: It may be a read error: a sequence one base away is much more abundant. Likely a read error: the CDR3 ends without its conserved phenylalanine or tryptophan. The CDR3 DNA follows: TGTGCCAGCAGCCCCACAGGGGTCCACCTTTCTAACATTCAGTACATC. Translated, it gives CASSPTGVHLSNIQYI. The chain links TRBV6-6 to TRBJ2-4; 7 bases align to TRBD1. J was trimmed by 7 bases and V by 6 bases; bases with no gene match: 15. The CDR3 extends over 16 amino acids. The germline V gene encodes CDR1 MNHNY and CDR2 SVGAGI (reference sequence).

This chain connects TRBV5-4 to TRBJ2-7; D is unclear. Per the germline V gene, CDR1 is SGHNT and CDR2 is YYREEE (reference sequence). This CDR3 has 13 amino acids. Trimming stripped 5 bases from V and 5 bases from J, with 14 bases between. Here the CDR3 reads CASRLSPSNEQYF. The CDR3 bases are TGTGCCAGCAGATTAAGTCCCTCGAACGAGCAGTACTTC.